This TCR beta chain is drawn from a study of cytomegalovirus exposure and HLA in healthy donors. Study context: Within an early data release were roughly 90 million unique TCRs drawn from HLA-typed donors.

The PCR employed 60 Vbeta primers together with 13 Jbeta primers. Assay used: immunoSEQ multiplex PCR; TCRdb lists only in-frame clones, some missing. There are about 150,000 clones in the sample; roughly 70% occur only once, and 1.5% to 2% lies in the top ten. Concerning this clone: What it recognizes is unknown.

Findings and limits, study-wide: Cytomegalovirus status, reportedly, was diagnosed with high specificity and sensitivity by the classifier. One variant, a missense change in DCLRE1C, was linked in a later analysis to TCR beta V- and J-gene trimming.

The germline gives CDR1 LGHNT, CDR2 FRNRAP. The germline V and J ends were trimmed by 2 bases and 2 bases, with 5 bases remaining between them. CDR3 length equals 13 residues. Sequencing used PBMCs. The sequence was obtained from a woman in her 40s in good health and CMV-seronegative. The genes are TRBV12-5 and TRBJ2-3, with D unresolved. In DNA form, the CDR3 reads TGTGCTAGTGGTTTGCAGTTCACAGATACGCAGTATTTT. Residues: CASGLQFTDTQYF.